Below, one T cell receptor (beta chain) is given with its context. CDR3 length: 14 residues. Germline V lookup: CDR1 LNHDA, CDR2 SQIVND (reference sequence). Trimming took 2 bases from V and 1 from J, leaving 8 bases between them. Only in-frame clones appear in the TCRdb table, and some are missing; sequencing was by immunoSEQ multiplex PCR. The sample contains 70,000 to 75,000 clones, 92% of which appear only once. The record originates from a study of OX40 agonist ivuxolimab in advanced cancers. Study-wide background: Intravenous ivuxolimab at 0.01 to 10 mg/kg was given to patients every 2 weeks. Allowance was made for prior anti-PD-1, anti-PD-L1 or anti-CTLA-4 therapy, and around 44% had some.

Sequenced material: CD4+ or CD8+ T cells sorted from blood, taken in a trial of the OX40 agonist ivuxolimab. The receptor was isolated from an adult with an advanced solid tumor such as melanoma, head and neck, liver or kidney cancer. The J gene is TRBJ1-1, the V gene TRBV19, with D uncertain. The CDR3 region is CASSIKRQNTEAFF. Here the CDR3 DNA reads TGTGCCAGTAGTATAAAGCGACAGAACACTGAAGCTTTCTTT.